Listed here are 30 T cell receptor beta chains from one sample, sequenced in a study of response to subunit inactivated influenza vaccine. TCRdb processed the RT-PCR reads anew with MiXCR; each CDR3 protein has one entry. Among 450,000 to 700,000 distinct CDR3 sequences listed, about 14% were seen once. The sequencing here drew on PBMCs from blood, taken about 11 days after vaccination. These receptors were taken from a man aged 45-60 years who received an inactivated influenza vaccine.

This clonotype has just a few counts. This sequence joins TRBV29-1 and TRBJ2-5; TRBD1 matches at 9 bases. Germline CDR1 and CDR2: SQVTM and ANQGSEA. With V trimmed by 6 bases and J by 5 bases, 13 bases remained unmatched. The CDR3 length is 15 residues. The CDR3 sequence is CSVVKPGQGMETQYF. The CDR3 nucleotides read TGCAGCGTCGTAAAACCGGGACAGGGTATGGAGACCCAGTACTTC. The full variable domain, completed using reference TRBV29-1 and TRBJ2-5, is SAVISQKPSRDICQRGTSLTIQCQVDSQVTMMFWYRQQPGQSLTLIATANQGSEATYESGFVIDKFPISRPNLTFSTLTVSNMSPEDSSIYLCSVVKPGQGMETQYFGPGTRLLVL.

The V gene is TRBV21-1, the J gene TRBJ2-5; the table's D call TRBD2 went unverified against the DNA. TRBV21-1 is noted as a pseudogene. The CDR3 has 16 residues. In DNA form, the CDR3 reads TGTGCCAGCAGTTTGCGGGGGGCCACCCCAAGAGAGACCCAGTACTTC. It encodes CASSLRGATPRETQYF.

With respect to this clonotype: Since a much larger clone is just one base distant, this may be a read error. The CDR3 DNA reads TGCAGTGCTAGAGAGGACACCGAGCAGTCCTTC. It specifies CSAREDTEQSF. This chain joins TRBV20-1 and TRBJ2-1; D perhaps matches TRBD1 (5 bases). The germline V gene encodes CDR1 DFQATT and CDR2 SNEGSKA (reference sequence). The CDR3 totals 11 residues.

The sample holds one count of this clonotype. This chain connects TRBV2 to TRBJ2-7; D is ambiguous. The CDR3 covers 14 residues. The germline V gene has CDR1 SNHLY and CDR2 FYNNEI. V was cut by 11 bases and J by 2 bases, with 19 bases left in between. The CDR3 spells CASNRRTNTYEQYF. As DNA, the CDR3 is TGTGCCTCAAATCGAAGGACGAACACCTACGAGCAGTACTTC. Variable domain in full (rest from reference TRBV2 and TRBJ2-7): EPEVTQTPSHQVTQMGQEVILRCVPISNHLYFYWYRQILGQKVEFLVSFYNNEISEKSEIFDDQFSVERPDGSNFTLKIRSTKLEDSAMYFCASNRRTNTYEQYFGPGTRLTVT.

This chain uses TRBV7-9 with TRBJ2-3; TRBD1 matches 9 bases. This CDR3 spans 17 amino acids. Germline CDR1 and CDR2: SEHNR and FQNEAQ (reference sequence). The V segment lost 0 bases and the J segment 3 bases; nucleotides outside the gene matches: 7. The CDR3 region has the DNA TGTGCCAGCAGCTTAGCAGAACAGGGGGCCGGGACAGATACGCAGTATTTT. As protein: CASSLAEQGAGTDTQYF. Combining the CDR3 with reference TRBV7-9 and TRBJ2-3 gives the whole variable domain DTGVSQNPRHKITKRGQNVTFRCDPISEHNRLYWYRQTLGQGPEFLTYFQNEAQLEKSRLLSDRFSAERPKGSFSTLEIQRTEQGDSAMYLCASSLAEQGAGTDTQYFGPGTRLTVL.

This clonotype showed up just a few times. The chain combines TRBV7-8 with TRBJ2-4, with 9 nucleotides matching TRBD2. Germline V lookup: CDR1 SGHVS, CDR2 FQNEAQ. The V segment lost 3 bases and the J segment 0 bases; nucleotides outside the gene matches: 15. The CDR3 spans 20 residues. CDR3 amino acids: CASSLAVREGRFRAKNIQYF. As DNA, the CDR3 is TGTGCCAGCAGCTTGGCGGTGCGGGAGGGCCGATTTAGAGCCAAAAACATTCAGTACTTC.

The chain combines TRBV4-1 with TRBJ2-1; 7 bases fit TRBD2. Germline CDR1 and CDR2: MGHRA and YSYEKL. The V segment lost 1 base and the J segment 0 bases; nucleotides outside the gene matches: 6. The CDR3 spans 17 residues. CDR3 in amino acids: CASSQAFGGSSYNEQFF. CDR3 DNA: TGCGCCAGCAGCCAAGCTTTTGGCGGGAGCTCCTACAATGAGCAGTTCTTC.

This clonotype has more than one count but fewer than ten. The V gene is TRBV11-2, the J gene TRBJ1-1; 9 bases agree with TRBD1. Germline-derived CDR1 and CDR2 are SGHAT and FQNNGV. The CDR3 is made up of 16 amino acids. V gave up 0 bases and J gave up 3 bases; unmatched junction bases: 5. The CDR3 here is CASSLDLNRGHTEAFF. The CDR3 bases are TGTGCCAGCAGCTTAGACCTAAACAGGGGGCACACTGAAGCTTTCTTT. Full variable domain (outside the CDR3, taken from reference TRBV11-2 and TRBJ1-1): EAGVAQSPRYKIIEKRQSVAFWCNPISGHATLYWYQQILGQGPKLLIQFQNNGVVDDSQLPKDRFSAERLKGVDSTLKIQPAKLEDSAVYLCASSLDLNRGHTEAFFGQGTRLTVV.

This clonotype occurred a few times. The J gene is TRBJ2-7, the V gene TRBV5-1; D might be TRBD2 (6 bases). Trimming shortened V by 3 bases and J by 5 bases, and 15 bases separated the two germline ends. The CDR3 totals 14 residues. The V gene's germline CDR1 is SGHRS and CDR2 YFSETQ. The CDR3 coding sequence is TGCGCCAGCAGCTGGTCGACTAGTTCCCACGAGCAGTACTTC. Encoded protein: CASSWSTSSHEQYF.

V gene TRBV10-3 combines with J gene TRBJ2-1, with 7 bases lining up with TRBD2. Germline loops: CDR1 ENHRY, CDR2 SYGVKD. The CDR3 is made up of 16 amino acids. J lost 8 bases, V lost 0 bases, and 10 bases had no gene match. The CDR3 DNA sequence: TGTGCCATCAGTGAGTCGGGCCTAGCGGCCGCCGATGAGCAGTTCTTC. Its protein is CAISESGLAAADEQFF.

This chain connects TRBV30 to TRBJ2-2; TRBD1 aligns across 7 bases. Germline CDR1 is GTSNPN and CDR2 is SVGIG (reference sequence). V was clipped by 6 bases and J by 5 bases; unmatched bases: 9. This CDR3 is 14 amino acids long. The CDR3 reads CACSQGILTGELFF. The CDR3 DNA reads TGTGCCTGCTCACAGGGGATTTTAACCGGGGAGCTGTTTTTT.

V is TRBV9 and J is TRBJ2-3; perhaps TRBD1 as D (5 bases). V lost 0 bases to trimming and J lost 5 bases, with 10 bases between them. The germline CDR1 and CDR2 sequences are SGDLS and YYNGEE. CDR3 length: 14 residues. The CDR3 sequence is CASSVDLGLDTQYF. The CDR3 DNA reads TGTGCCAGCAGCGTAGATTTGGGGCTAGATACGCAGTATTTT.

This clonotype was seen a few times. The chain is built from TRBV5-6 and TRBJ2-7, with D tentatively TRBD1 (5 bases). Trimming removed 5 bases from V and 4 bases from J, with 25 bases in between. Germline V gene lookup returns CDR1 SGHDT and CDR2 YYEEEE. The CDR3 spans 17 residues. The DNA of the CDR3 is TGTGCCAGCAGTCCGGGCCCTTTGAGGACATTTTTTTACGAGCAGTACTTC. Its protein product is CASSPGPLRTFFYEQYF. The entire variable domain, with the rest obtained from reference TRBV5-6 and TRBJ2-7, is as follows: DAGVTQSPTHLIKTRGQQVTLRCSPKSGHDTVSWYQQALGQGPQFIFQYYEEEERQRGNFPDRFSGHQFPNYSSELNVNALLLGDSALYLCASSPGPLRTFFYEQYFGPGTRLTVT.

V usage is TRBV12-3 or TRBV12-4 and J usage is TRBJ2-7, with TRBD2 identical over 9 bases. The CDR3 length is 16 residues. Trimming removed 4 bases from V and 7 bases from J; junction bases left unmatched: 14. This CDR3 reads CASSSLTSGPLREQYF. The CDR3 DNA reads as TGTGCCAGCAGTTCTTTGACTAGCGGACCCCTAAGAGAGCAGTACTTC.

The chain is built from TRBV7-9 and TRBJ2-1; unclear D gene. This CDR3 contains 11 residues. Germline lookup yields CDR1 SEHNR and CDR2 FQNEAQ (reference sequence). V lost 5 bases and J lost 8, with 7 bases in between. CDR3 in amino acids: CASSRLDEQFF. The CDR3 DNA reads TGTGCCAGCAGCCGCTTGGATGAGCAGTTCTTC.

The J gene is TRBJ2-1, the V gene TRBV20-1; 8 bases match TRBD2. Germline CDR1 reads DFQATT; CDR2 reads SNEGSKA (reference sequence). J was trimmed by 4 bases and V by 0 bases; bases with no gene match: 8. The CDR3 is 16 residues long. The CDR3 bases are TGCAGTGCTAGAGAGTCGGCTAGCGGGCCTTACAATGAGCAGTTCTTC. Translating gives CSARESASGPYNEQFF.

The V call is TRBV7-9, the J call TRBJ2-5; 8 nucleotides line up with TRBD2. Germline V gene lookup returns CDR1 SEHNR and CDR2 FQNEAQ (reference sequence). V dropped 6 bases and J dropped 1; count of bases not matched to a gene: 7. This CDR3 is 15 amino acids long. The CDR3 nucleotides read TGTGCCAGCAGAGGGGCGCGGGGGGCCCAAGAGACCCAGTACTTC. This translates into CASRGARGAQETQYF.

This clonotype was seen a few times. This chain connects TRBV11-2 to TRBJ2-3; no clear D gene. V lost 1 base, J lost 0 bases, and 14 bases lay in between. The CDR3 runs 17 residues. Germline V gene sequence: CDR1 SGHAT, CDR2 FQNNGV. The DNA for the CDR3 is TGTGCCAGCAGCTTAGTTTTCTTTAGGGAAAGCACAGATACGCAGTATTTT. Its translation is CASSLVFFRESTDTQYF.

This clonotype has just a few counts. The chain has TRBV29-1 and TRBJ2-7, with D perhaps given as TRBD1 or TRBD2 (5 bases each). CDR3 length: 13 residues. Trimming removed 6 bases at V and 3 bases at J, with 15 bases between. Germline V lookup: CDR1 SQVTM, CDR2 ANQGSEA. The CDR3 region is CSVLRDDNYEQYF. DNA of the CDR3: TGCAGCGTCCTCCGGGACGACAACTACGAGCAGTACTTC.

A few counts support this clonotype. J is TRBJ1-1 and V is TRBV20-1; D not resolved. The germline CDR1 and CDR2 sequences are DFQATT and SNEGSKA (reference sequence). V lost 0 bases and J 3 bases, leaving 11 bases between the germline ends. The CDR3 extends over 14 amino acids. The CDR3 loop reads CSARDPQWYTEAFF. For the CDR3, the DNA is TGCAGTGCTAGAGATCCTCAGTGGTACACTGAAGCTTTCTTT.

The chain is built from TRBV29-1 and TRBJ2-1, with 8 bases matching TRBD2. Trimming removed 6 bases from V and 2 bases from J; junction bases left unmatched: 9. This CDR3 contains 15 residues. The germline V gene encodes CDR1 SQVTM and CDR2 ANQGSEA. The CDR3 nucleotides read TGCAGCGTCCTCGTTAGGCGGGGGGCCTACAATGAGCAGTTCTTC. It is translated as CSVLVRRGAYNEQFF.

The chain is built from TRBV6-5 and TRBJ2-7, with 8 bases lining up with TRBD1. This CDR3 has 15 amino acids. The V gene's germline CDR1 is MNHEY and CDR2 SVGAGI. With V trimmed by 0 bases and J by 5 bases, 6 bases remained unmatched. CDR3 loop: CASSYSRGRGHEQYF. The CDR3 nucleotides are TGTGCCAGCAGTTACTCCCGGGGCAGGGGGCACGAGCAGTACTTC.

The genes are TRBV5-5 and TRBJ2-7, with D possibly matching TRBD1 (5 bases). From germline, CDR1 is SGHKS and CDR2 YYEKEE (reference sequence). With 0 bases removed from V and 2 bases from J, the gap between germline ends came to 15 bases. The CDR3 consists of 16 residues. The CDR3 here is CASSLAAVLGAYEQYF. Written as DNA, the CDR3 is TGTGCCAGCAGCTTGGCTGCAGTCCTAGGGGCCTACGAGCAGTACTTC. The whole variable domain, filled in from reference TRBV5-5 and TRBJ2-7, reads DAGVTQSPTHLIKTRGQQVTLRCSPISGHKSVSWYQQVLGQGPQFIFQYYEKEERGRGNFPDRFSARQFPNYSSELNVNALLLGDSALYLCASSLAAVLGAYEQYFGPGTRLTVT.

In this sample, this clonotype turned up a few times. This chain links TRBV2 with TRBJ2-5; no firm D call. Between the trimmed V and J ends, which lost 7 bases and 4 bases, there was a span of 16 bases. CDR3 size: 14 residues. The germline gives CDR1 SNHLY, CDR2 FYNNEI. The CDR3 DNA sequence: TGTGCCAGCACCGAACGGGCGGACGGAGAGACCCAGTACTTC. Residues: CASTERADGETQYF.

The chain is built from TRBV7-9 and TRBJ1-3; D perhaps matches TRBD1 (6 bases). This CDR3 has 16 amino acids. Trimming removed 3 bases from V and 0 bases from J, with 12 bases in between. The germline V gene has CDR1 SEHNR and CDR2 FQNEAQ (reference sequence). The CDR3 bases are TGTGCCAGCAGCTTCGGAAGGGGGGTCTCTGGAAACACCATATATTTT. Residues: CASSFGRGVSGNTIYF.

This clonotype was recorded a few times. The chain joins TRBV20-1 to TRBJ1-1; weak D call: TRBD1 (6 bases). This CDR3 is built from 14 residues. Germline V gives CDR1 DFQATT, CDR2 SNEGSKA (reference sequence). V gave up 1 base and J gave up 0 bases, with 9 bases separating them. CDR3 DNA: TGCAGTGCTAGAGTTGCAGGGGTGAACACTGAAGCTTTCTTT. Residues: CSARVAGVNTEAFF.

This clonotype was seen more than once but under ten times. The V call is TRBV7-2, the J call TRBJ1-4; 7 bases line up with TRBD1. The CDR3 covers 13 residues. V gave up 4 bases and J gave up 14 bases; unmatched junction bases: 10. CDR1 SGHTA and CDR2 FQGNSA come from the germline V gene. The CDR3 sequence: CASSSGGIKGLFF. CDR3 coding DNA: TGTGCCAGCAGCTCAGGGGGGATTAAAGGTCTGTTTTTT.

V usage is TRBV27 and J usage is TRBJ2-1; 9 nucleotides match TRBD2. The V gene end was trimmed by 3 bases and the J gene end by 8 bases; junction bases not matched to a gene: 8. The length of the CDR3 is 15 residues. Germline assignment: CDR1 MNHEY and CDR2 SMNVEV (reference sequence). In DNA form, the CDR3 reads TGTGCCAGCAGTTTTCTTGGCGGGGGGGCCTATGAGCAGTTCTTC. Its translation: CASSFLGGGAYEQFF.

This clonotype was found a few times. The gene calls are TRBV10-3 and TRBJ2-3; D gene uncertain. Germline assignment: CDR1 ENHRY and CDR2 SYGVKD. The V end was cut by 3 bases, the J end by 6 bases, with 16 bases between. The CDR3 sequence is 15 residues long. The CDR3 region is CAISDLSVGEDTQYF. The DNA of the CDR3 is TGTGCCATCAGTGACCTGTCGGTGGGTGAGGATACGCAGTATTTT.

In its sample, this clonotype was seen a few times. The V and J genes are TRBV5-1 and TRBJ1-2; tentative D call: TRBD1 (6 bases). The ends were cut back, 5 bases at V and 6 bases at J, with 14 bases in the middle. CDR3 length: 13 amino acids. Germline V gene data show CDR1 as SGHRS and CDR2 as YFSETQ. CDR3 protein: CASSYTGIDGYTF. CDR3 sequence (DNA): TGCGCCAGCAGTTACACAGGGATCGATGGCTACACCTTC.